This passage covers 30 T cell receptor beta chains from one sample sequenced in a study of blood T cell repertoires in COVID-19. Sequencing was performed with immunoSEQ multiplex PCR; in TCRdb, only in-frame clones are kept and a portion is missing. The table includes about 160,000 clones, 70% to 85% detected once. Sequencing used peripheral blood. The receptors derive from a woman of 80 years or more with acute or convalescent COVID-19.

This chain uses TRBV7-9 with TRBJ2-3; D possibly corresponds to TRBD2 (6 bases). The germline V and J ends were trimmed by 5 bases and 6 bases, with 12 bases remaining between them. The CDR3 has 13 amino acids. The germline V gene has CDR1 SEHNR and CDR2 FQNEAQ (reference sequence). The CDR3 reads CASSTGLADTQYF. CDR3 in DNA: TGTGCCAGCAGCACGGGACTCGCCGATACGCAGTATTTT. Full variable domain (outside the CDR3, taken from reference TRBV7-9 and TRBJ2-3): DTGVSQNPRHKITKRGQNVTFRCDPISEHNRLYWYRQTLGQGPEFLTYFQNEAQLEKSRLLSDRFSAERPKGSFSTLEIQRTEQGDSAMYLCASSTGLADTQYFGPGTRLTVL.

The V and J genes are TRBV4-1 and TRBJ2-1; maybe TRBD2 (7 bases). This CDR3 has 16 residues. Trimming left V 4 bases short and J 2 bases short, with 15 bases between. Germline V gives CDR1 MGHRA, CDR2 YSYEKL. Written as DNA, the CDR3 is TGCGCCAGCAGCCTTCCAGGGGAGGGACCCTACAATGAGCAGTTCTTC. This codes for CASSLPGEGPYNEQFF.

This sequence joins TRBV7-9 and TRBJ1-2; 9 bases line up with TRBD1. With V trimmed by 8 bases and J by 7 bases, 5 bases remained unmatched. CDR3 length: 12 residues. Germline CDR1 and CDR2: SEHNR and FQNEAQ (reference sequence). CDR3 sequence (DNA): TGTGCCAGCGGGACAGGGACCGGTGGCTACACCTTC. As protein: CASGTGTGGYTF.

The genes are TRBV19 and TRBJ2-1, with 7 bases matching TRBD2. The CDR3 sequence is 13 residues long. The junction had 4 bases not matched to a gene; V was cut back by 8 bases and J by 3 bases. Germline V gene lookup returns CDR1 LNHDA and CDR2 SQIVND (reference sequence). CDR3 sequence: CASGGSVYNEQFF. The CDR3 nucleotides read TGTGCCAGTGGCGGGAGTGTCTACAATGAGCAGTTCTTC.

The chain joins TRBV5-1 to TRBJ2-1, with D perhaps TRBD1 (5 bases). The CDR3 extends over 13 amino acids. With 4 bases removed from V and 5 bases from J, the gap between germline ends came to 10 bases. Germline CDR1 reads SGHRS; CDR2 reads YFSETQ. The CDR3 sequence is CASSHSTDNEQFF. In nucleotides, the CDR3 is TGCGCCAGCAGCCATTCGACAGACAATGAGCAGTTCTTC.

The chain employs TRBV3-1 (or the pseudogene TRBV3-2) and TRBJ2-3, with unresolved D. The CDR3 sequence is 16 residues long. Trimming left V 5 bases short and J 2 bases short, with 17 bases between. Per germline, CDR1 LGHDT and CDR2 YNNKEL (reference sequence). The CDR3 protein is CASSFYSSRSTDTQYF. The CDR3 DNA sequence: TGTGCCAGCAGCTTTTATAGCTCACGGTCCACAGATACGCAGTATTTT.

This chain uses TRBV2 with TRBJ1-2, with D perhaps matching TRBD1 (5 bases). The CDR3 runs 13 residues. Germline V gives CDR1 SNHLY, CDR2 FYNNEI. The germline V and J ends were trimmed by 6 bases and 6 bases, with 14 bases remaining between them. The CDR3 sequence: CASRREGSDGYTF. CDR3 DNA sequence: TGTGCCAGCAGGAGGGAGGGGTCGGATGGCTACACCTTC.

The rearrangement uses TRBV12-5 and TRBJ1-1, with D unclear. Trimming removed 6 bases from V and 7 bases from J, with 12 bases in between. CDR3 size: 12 residues. Germline CDR1 reads LGHNT; CDR2 reads FRNRAP. The CDR3 is CASGQNVFEAFF. CDR3 coding DNA: TGTGCTAGTGGCCAGAACGTTTTTGAAGCTTTCTTT.

The chain is built from TRBV9 and TRBJ1-1; no firm D call. The germline gives CDR1 SGDLS, CDR2 YYNGEE. The V gene lost 0 bases and the J gene lost 6 bases, with 9 bases spanning the gap. The CDR3 contains 13 residues. The CDR3 nucleotides read TGTGCCAGCAGCGTAGTAGGAGGCGCTGAAGCTTTCTTT. This gives the protein CASSVVGGAEAFF. The complete variable domain, with remaining parts taken from reference TRBV9 and TRBJ1-1, reads DSGVTQTPKHLITATGQRVTLRCSPRSGDLSVYWYQQSLDQGLQFLIQYYNGEERAKGNILERFSAQQFPDLHSELNLSSLELGDSALYFCASSVVGGAEAFFGQGTRLTVV.

Concerning this clone itself: Different DNA sequences within this sample yield the same CDR3. The chain links TRBV29-1 to TRBJ2-1, with TRBD1 matching 7 bases. V shed 1 base, J shed 3 bases, and the junction held 6 bases outside the gene matches. The germline gives CDR1 SQVTM, CDR2 ANQGSEA. There are 15 residues in the CDR3. As DNA, the CDR3 is TGCAGCGTTGAAGTTTGGGACAGCAGCTACAATGAGCAGTTCTTC. Translation gives CSVEVWDSSYNEQFF.

The chain carries TRBV11-2 and TRBJ2-5; 7 nucleotides line up with TRBD1. Looked up from germline, CDR1 is SGHAT and CDR2 is FQNNGV. V was clipped by 5 bases and J by 3 bases; unmatched bases: 6. This CDR3 comprises 14 residues. This chain's CDR3 is CASSRRGLEETQYF. CDR3 nucleotide sequence: TGTGCCAGCAGCCGCAGGGGGTTGGAAGAGACCCAGTACTTC.

This clone has only one observation. The chain couples TRBV12-5 to TRBJ1-1; TRBD1 matches at 9 bases. The germline gives CDR1 LGHNT, CDR2 FRNRAP. J gave up 6 bases and V 1 base, and 9 bases lay outside the gene matches. CDR3 length: 16 amino acids. CDR3 DNA: TGTGCTAGTGGTTTGGCCCGGGACAGGGACTCTTCTGAAGCTTTCTTT. Amino acids: CASGLARDRDSSEAFF.

CDR3 amino acids: CATSDGTLDTQYF. Written as DNA, the CDR3 is TGTGCCACCAGTGATGGGACTTTAGATACGCAGTATTTT. The gene calls are TRBV24-1 and TRBJ2-3, with D possibly TRBD2 on 6 matching bases. Germline CDR1 reads KGHDR; CDR2 reads SFDVKD. Trimming removed 3 bases at V and 5 bases at J, with 8 bases between. The CDR3 spans 13 residues.

This clone was observed once. This chain uses TRBV10-3 with TRBJ2-5; weak D call: TRBD1 (5 bases). Germline V gives CDR1 ENHRY, CDR2 SYGVKD. Trimming took off 7 bases at V and 5 bases at J, with 11 bases between the two ends. The CDR3 length is 12 residues. CDR3 coding DNA: TGTGCCATCATGACAGCCGGGGAGACCCAGTACTTC. As protein: CAIMTAGETQYF.

The chain joins TRBV3-1 (or the pseudogene TRBV3-2) to TRBJ1-2, with TRBD1 matching 7 bases. Germline assignment: CDR1 LGHDT and CDR2 YNNKEL (reference sequence). Unmatched junction bases numbered 1, after V lost 5 bases and J lost 1 base. This CDR3 has 13 amino acids. As DNA, the CDR3 is TGTGCCAGCAGCAACAGGGGTAACTATGGCTACACCTTC. Translation: CASSNRGNYGYTF.

V gene TRBV2 combines with J gene TRBJ1-1; no reliable D call. Germline CDR1 is SNHLY and CDR2 is FYNNEI. The CDR3 runs to 14 residues. V was pared by 6 bases and J by 8 bases, with 19 bases between. CDR3 amino acids: CASSATGPGREAFF. In nucleotides, the CDR3 is TGTGCCAGCAGCGCCACGGGCCCTGGGAGGGAAGCTTTCTTT.

The chain links TRBV3-1 (or the pseudogene TRBV3-2) to TRBJ1-5; D is possibly TRBD1 (5 bases). The CDR3 totals 14 residues. Between the trimmed V and J ends, which lost 1 base and 6 bases, there was a span of 10 bases. Germline-derived CDR1 and CDR2 are LGHDT and YNNKEL (reference sequence). CDR3 nucleotide sequence: TGTGCCAGCAGCCAAGCAGGGCTAGGTCAGCCCCAGCATTTT. Translating it yields CASSQAGLGQPQHF.

This clone was counted only a few times. This chain uses TRBV30 with TRBJ2-7; 12 nucleotides line up with TRBD2. From germline, CDR1 is GTSNPN and CDR2 SVGIG (reference sequence). After removal of 7 bases from V and 6 bases from J, the junction contained 4 bases not matched to a gene. The CDR3 sequence is 12 residues long. The CDR3 sequence: CASSGRASEQYF. As DNA, the CDR3 is TGTGCCTCTAGCGGGAGGGCCAGCGAGCAGTACTTC.

This clone was observed a few times. The J gene is TRBJ2-5, the V gene TRBV10-1; tentative D call: TRBD1 (6 bases). The CDR3 is 14 amino acids. Germline CDR1 is WNHNN and CDR2 is SYGVQD (reference sequence). Trimming pared 4 bases from V and 2 bases from J, leaving 11 bases between. This chain's CDR3 is CASSARDKQETQYF. The CDR3 DNA follows: TGCGCCAGCAGTGCCCGGGACAAACAAGAGACCCAGTACTTC.

The chain joins TRBV5-6 to TRBJ1-1; D is uncertain. The CDR3 spans 16 residues. Germline CDR1 reads SGHDT; CDR2 reads YYEEEE. Trimming removed 2 bases from V and 0 bases from J, with 14 bases in between. CDR3 region: CASSLLSKNLNTEAFF. For the CDR3, the DNA is TGTGCCAGCAGCTTACTTTCCAAGAATTTGAACACTGAAGCTTTCTTT.

This clone was detected a few times. The chain's CDR3 is CASRDSEAFF. The CDR3 DNA is TGCGCCAGCAGAGACAGTGAAGCTTTCTTT. V and J are TRBV10-2 and TRBJ1-1; D is possibly TRBD1 (5 bases). This CDR3 is built from 10 residues. The germline gives CDR1 WSHSY, CDR2 SAAADI. Trimming shortened V by 6 bases and J by 7 bases, and 6 bases separated the two germline ends.

This clone appeared a few times. The chain couples TRBV27 to TRBJ2-7; possible D gene TRBD1, 6 bases. This CDR3 has 15 residues. V gave up 4 bases and J gave up 2 bases, with 15 bases separating them. Per germline, CDR1 MNHEY and CDR2 SMNVEV (reference sequence). CDR3 nucleotides: TGTGCCAGCAGTTCAGCCCCCGGGACACCCTACGAGCAGTACTTC. This translates into CASSSAPGTPYEQYF.

The rearrangement uses TRBV5-6 and TRBJ1-2; 8 positions match TRBD1. The CDR3 is 14 amino acids. The trim removed 4 bases at V and 7 bases at J, leaving 9 bases unmatched. The germline CDR1 and CDR2 sequences are SGHDT and YYEEEE. CDR3 sequence: CASSPPDRGSGYTF. In DNA, the CDR3 is TGTGCCAGCAGCCCGCCTGACAGGGGAAGTGGCTACACCTTC.

The chain combines TRBV7-9 with TRBJ1-1, with D hard to call. Germline-derived CDR1 and CDR2 are SEHNR and FQNEAQ (reference sequence). V was shortened by 2 bases and J by 1 base, with 8 bases between the two germline ends. There are 14 residues in the CDR3. CDR3 nucleotides: TGTGCCAGCAGCTTATTCCGGGGGAACACTGAAGCTTTCTTT. Amino acids: CASSLFRGNTEAFF.

The chain couples TRBV30 to TRBJ2-1; 9 nucleotides line up with TRBD1. The CDR3 runs 14 residues. CDR1 is GTSNPN and CDR2 is SVGIG in the germline V gene (reference sequence). Germline trimming cut 3 bases from V and 5 bases from J; bases unmatched to any gene: 5. The chain's CDR3 is CAWSAGQGNNEQFF. CDR3 bases: TGTGCCTGGAGCGCGGGACAGGGAAACAATGAGCAGTTCTTC.

The V call is TRBV10-3, the J call TRBJ2-1, with 9 nucleotides matching TRBD1. Trimming took 0 bases from V and 8 from J; bases not matched to a gene: 5. The germline gives CDR1 ENHRY, CDR2 SYGVKD. This CDR3 has 15 amino acids. The CDR3 region is CAISESMDRGHEQFF. The CDR3 DNA sequence: TGTGCCATCAGTGAGTCGATGGACAGGGGACATGAGCAGTTCTTC.

J is TRBJ1-1 and V is TRBV2; TRBD1 matches at 8 bases. The V gene end was trimmed by 6 bases and the J gene end by 4 bases; junction bases not matched to a gene: 7. This CDR3 comprises 14 residues. CDR1 and CDR2 (germline): SNHLY, FYNNEI. The CDR3 protein is CASRAGGPGTEAFF. In DNA form, the CDR3 reads TGTGCCAGCAGGGCAGGGGGCCCGGGCACTGAAGCTTTCTTT.

The genes are TRBV5-5 and TRBJ1-2; D might be TRBD1 (6 bases). The V and J ends lost 4 bases and 4 bases respectively, with 14 bases between them. Germline CDR1 SGHKS, CDR2 YYEKEE (reference sequence). The CDR3 covers 14 residues. As DNA, the CDR3 is TGTGCCAGCAGCAGGGACACGACGAGCTATGGCTACACCTTC. Translated, it gives CASSRDTTSYGYTF.

The chain carries TRBV4-1 and TRBJ2-2; weak D call: TRBD1 (6 bases). V lost 0 bases and J 1 base, leaving 9 bases between the germline ends. CDR3 length: 16 residues. CDR1 is MGHRA and CDR2 is YSYEKL in the germline V gene. The CDR3 loop reads CASSQERGQNTGELFF. As DNA, the CDR3 is TGCGCCAGCAGCCAAGAGAGGGGACAGAACACCGGGGAGCTGTTTTTT.

This rearrangement joins TRBV30 to TRBJ1-2; D possibly corresponds to TRBD1 (5 bases). V was clipped by 0 bases and J by 5 bases, with 13 bases between them. The CDR3 is 14 residues long. Germline CDR1 reads GTSNPN; CDR2 reads SVGIG (reference sequence). In nucleotides, the CDR3 is TGTGCCTGGAGTGTTGGAAGGGGAAGTTATGGCTACACCTTC. Translation gives CAWSVGRGSYGYTF.